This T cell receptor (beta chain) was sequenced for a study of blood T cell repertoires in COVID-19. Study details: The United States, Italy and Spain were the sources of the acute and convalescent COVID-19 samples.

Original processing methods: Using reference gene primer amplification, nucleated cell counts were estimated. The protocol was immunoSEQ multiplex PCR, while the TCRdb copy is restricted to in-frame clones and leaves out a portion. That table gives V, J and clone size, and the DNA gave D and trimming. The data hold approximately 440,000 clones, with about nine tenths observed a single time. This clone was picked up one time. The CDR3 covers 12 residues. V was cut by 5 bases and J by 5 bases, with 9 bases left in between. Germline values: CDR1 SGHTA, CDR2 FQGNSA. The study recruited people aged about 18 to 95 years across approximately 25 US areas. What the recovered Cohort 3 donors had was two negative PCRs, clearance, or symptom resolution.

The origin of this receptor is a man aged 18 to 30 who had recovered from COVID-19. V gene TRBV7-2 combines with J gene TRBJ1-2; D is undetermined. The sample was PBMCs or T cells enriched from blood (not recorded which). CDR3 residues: CASSEEGYGYTF. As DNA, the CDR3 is TGTGCCAGCAGCGAAGAGGGATATGGCTACACCTTC.